A selection of T cell receptor beta chains follows, all from one sample in a study of blood T cell repertoires in COVID-19. The data were produced by immunoSEQ multiplex PCR, yet TCRdb's version contains in-frame clones alone and is incomplete. This sample has around 290,000 clones; approximately 86% occur once, and the top ten carry about an eighth. Sequences were obtained from peripheral blood. All receptors come from a woman aged 65 to 85 with COVID-19, enrolled during active disease. Both conserved end residues are part of each CDR3. The D gene is left open where the match is weak. Expanded clones are given a class, and other clones once, few, many or no size at all.

CDR3	DNA	D	size	V	J
CASSSPGPYNEQFF	TGTGCCAGCTCCTCCCCAGGCCCTTACAATGAGCAGTTCTTC	NA	once	TRBV6-5	TRBJ2-1
CAITGSSYNEQFF	TGTGCCATAACAGGGTCCTCCTACAATGAGCAGTTCTTC	NA	once	TRBV2	TRBJ2-1
CASSQDPGVQNTYEQYF	TGCGCCAGCAGCCAAGATCCAGGGGTCCAAAACACCTACGAGCAGTACTTC	NA	NA	TRBV4-1	TRBJ2-7
CASSLALGTYTDTQYF	TGTGCCAGCAGCTTAGCGCTCGGGACTTATACGGATACGCAGTATTTT	NA	NA	TRBV7-2	TRBJ2-3
CASSESGSGNTIYF	TGTGCCAGCAGTGAGTCCGGGTCCGGAAACACCATATATTTT	NA	NA	TRBV2	TRBJ1-3
CASSPGGNTIYF	TGTGCCAGCAGCCCTGGCGGAAACACCATATATTTT	NA	NA	TRBV14	TRBJ1-3
CASSEAIAGAYGYTF	TGTGCCAGCAGTGAAGCTATCGCAGGGGCCTATGGCTACACCTTC	NA	NA	TRBV6-1	TRBJ1-2
CASSVSGGITGELFF	TGTGCCAGCAGCGTATCGGGGGGAATCACCGGGGAGCTGTTTTTT	TRBD2	NA	TRBV9	TRBJ2-2
CASSVRLAGESYNEQFF	TGTGCCAGTAGTGTAAGACTAGCGGGGGAGAGTTACAATGAGCAGTTCTTC	TRBD2	NA	TRBV19	TRBJ2-1
CAISEIPGQGYGYTF	TGTGCCATCAGTGAGATCCCGGGACAGGGCTATGGCTACACCTTC	TRBD1	NA	TRBV10-3	TRBJ1-2